This TCR beta chain derives from a study of CXCR3-negative and CXCR3-positive naive CD8 T cells. From germline, CDR1 is MDHEN and CDR2 SYDVKM. The CDR3 spans 16 residues. The authors prepared UMI-labeled TRB cDNA libraries by 5' RACE. TCRdb reprocessed the 5' RACE reads and keeps a single row for each CDR3 protein, giving no DNA. Its table records tens of thousands of distinct CDR3 sequences. The chain carries TRBV28 and TRBJ2-1; no DNA is available, so the TRBD2 call from TCRdb remains unchecked. The sequence was collected from a human donor in good health. Some clones in this sample may be carry-over from other donors' samples. The sequencing input was naive CXCR3- CD8+ T cells from blood. Subset reported: CD45RO-CCR7+CD27+CD95- naive CD8+ T cells lacking CXCR3 (TNR3-). The chain's CDR3 is CASSLILGGSSDEQFF.